The subject of this entry is one T cell receptor beta chain. V lost 2 bases and J lost 7, with 11 bases in between. The germline V gene has CDR1 PRHDT and CDR2 FYEKMQ (reference sequence). The CDR3 runs to 14 residues. The data originate from a study of molecular identifiers for immune sequencing clone quantification. From the PCR reads, TCRdb called clonotypes with MiXCR, one entry per CDR3 protein. Of over 600,000 distinct CDR3 sequences listed, less than 20% are singletons. The chain links TRBV13 to TRBJ1-4; D not resolved. Sequenced input: naive CD8+ T cells from blood, with Jurkat cell RNA spiked in. Subset denoted: FACS-sorted CD8+CD4-CCR7+CD45RA+ naive T cells. This clonotype was obtained from a human donor in good health. Some libraries in this study had Jurkat cell RNA spiked in. The CDR3 loop reads CASSLHPEGEKLFF. DNA for the CDR3: TGTGCCAGCAGCTTACACCCAGAGGGTGAAAAACTGTTTTTT.